The 20 T cell receptor beta chains below come from one sample, sequenced in a study of shared clonotypes between healthy human individuals. Only in-frame clones appear in the TCRdb table, and some are missing; sequencing was by immunoSEQ multiplex PCR. The sample lists hundreds of thousands of clones; approximately 96% were seen once. Positively selected for CCR7, the CD45RO-negative cells used as naive CD8 cells excluded terminally differentiated effector memory CD45RA+ cells. Sequenced input: naive CD8+ T cells sorted from blood. All receptors derive from a woman aged 25 to 39 in good health.

DNA for the CDR3: TGTGCCAGCAGCTTACCGGGACAGAACACTGAAGCTTTCTTT. As protein: CASSLPGQNTEAFF. The rearrangement links TRBV7-2 to TRBJ1-1; TRBD1 is a possible D gene (6 bases). Germline-derived CDR1 and CDR2 are SGHTA and FQGNSA. Trimming shortened V by 2 bases and J by 1 base, and 8 bases separated the two germline ends. The CDR3 is 14 amino acids.

This chain links TRBV7-8 with TRBJ1-3; TRBD1 matches at 9 bases. With V trimmed by 8 bases and J by 6 bases, 11 bases remained unmatched. The CDR3 has 15 amino acids. Germline-derived CDR1 and CDR2 are SGHVS and FQNEAQ. The CDR3: CASLPGTGLANTIYF. CDR3 in DNA: TGTGCCAGCCTCCCCGGGACAGGGTTGGCAAACACCATATATTTT.

The genes are TRBV4-1 and TRBJ1-6, with no clear D. Trimming left V 6 bases short and J 8 bases short, with 14 bases between. CDR1 and CDR2 (germline): MGHRA, YSYEKL. The CDR3 sequence is 14 residues long. CDR3 DNA sequence: TGCGCCAGCAGTTTTGCGAGGTCCGATTCACCCCTCCACTTT. Its translation: CASSFARSDSPLHF.

The rearrangement uses TRBV28 and TRBJ2-7; TRBD2 matches 14 bases. The CDR3 contains 17 residues. The trim removed 3 bases at V and 6 bases at J, leaving 10 bases unmatched. Per germline, CDR1 MDHEN and CDR2 SYDVKM. CDR3 bases: TGTGCCAGCAGTTTTCCGGGACTAGCGGGAGTTATGGGCGAGCAGTACTTC. Its translation is CASSFPGLAGVMGEQYF.

The V call is TRBV19, the J call TRBJ1-5, with a tentative D call TRBD1 (5 bases). The V gene's germline CDR1 is LNHDA and CDR2 SQIVND (reference sequence). CDR3 length: 15 residues. Deletions cut 5 bases from V and 1 base from J, with 12 bases between. For the CDR3, the DNA is TGTGCCAGTAGTCAGGGCAGGATAAGCAATCAGCCCCAGCATTTT. Encoded protein: CASSQGRISNQPQHF.

With respect to this clone: This sample also contains other DNA sequences that code for the same CDR3. This chain links TRBV5-6 with TRBJ2-2; D is unclear. The length of the CDR3 is 13 residues. Between the trimmed V and J ends, which lost 0 bases and 5 bases, there was a span of 5 bases. CDR1 SGHDT and CDR2 YYEEEE come from the germline V gene. The CDR3 spells CASSLVGTGELFF. CDR3 DNA: TGTGCCAGCAGCTTGGTGGGGACCGGGGAGCTGTTTTTT.

The count of this clone is one. The chain carries TRBV15 and TRBJ2-2; the D gene is possibly TRBD1 (5 bases). The CDR3 is 18 residues long. The V and J ends lost 0 bases and 9 bases respectively, with 23 bases between them. Germline V gene sequence: CDR1 LNHNV, CDR2 YYDKDF (reference sequence). The CDR3 DNA sequence: TGTGCCACCAGCAGAGATGCCCCGGACCAGTGGGGCTACCGGGAGCTGTTTTTT. This gives the protein CATSRDAPDQWGYRELFF.

This chain links TRBV4-2 with TRBJ2-5; no clear D gene. With the DNA end fitting TRBJ2-7 better, the J assignment may be wrong. This CDR3 comprises 12 residues. Germline V gives CDR1 LGHNA, CDR2 YNFKEQ. In DNA form, the CDR3 reads TGTGCCAGCAGCCAAGACACCTACGAGCAGTACTTC. This translates into CASSQDTYEQYF.

The rearrangement joins TRBV27 to TRBJ2-3, with D perhaps matching TRBD1 (5 bases). Germline V gene data show CDR1 as MNHEY and CDR2 as SMNVEV (reference sequence). The CDR3 is 18 residues long. The ends were cut back, 5 bases at V and 1 base at J, with 22 bases in the middle. The DNA for the CDR3 is TGTGCCAGCAGTCCGTTTGGGGATACAGGATTTGGCACAGATACGCAGTATTTT. This sequence encodes CASSPFGDTGFGTDTQYF.

In DNA, the CDR3 is TGTGCCAGCAGCCCGACCCCAGGGTGGGACACTGAAGCTTTCTTT. This encodes CASSPTPGWDTEAFF. The genes are TRBV6-5 and TRBJ1-1; D might be TRBD1 (5 bases). Germline V lookup: CDR1 MNHEY, CDR2 SVGAGI. Between the trimmed V and J ends, which lost 6 bases and 3 bases, there was a span of 17 bases. The CDR3 is made up of 15 amino acids.

The J gene is TRBJ2-5, the V gene TRBV19; TRBD1 matches 7 bases. The V gene's germline CDR1 is LNHDA and CDR2 SQIVND (reference sequence). The CDR3 consists of 18 residues. V lost 6 bases and J lost 1; bases outside the gene matches: 17. CDR3 sequence reads: CASSQRSPGTVLQETQYF. DNA for the CDR3: TGTGCCAGTAGCCAGCGCAGCCCCGGGACAGTCCTCCAAGAGACCCAGTACTTC.

V gene TRBV13 combines with J gene TRBJ2-1; tentatively, D is TRBD1 (5 bases). This CDR3 spans 16 amino acids. V was shortened by 5 bases and J by 4 bases, with 18 bases between the two germline ends. The germline CDR1 and CDR2 sequences are PRHDT and FYEKMQ (reference sequence). The CDR3 nucleotides are TGTGCCAGCAGCATATCGGACAAGGCACAATACAATGAGCAGTTCTTC. It yields the protein CASSISDKAQYNEQFF. Complete variable domain (other parts from reference TRBV13 and TRBJ2-1): AAGVIQSPRHLIKEKRETATLKCYPIPRHDTVYWYQQGPGQDPQFLISFYEKMQSDKGSIPDRFSAQQFSDYHSELNMSSLELGDSALYFCASSISDKAQYNEQFFGPGTRLTVL.

The rearrangement links TRBV28 to TRBJ2-7; the match to TRBD2 covers 9 bases. CDR1 is MDHEN and CDR2 is SYDVKM in the germline V gene. V shed 5 bases, J shed 4 bases, and the junction held 6 bases outside the gene matches. The CDR3 contains 14 residues. The CDR3 protein is CASSPSGTTYEQYF. CDR3 DNA: TGTGCCAGCAGTCCTAGCGGGACTACTTACGAGCAGTACTTC.

The chain carries TRBV27 and TRBJ1-1; 9 nucleotides agree with TRBD1. J was trimmed by 2 bases and V by 4 bases; bases with no gene match: 5. This CDR3 region has 15 residues. The germline CDR1 and CDR2 sequences are MNHEY and SMNVEV (reference sequence). The CDR3 loop is CASSYATGGNTEAFF. The CDR3, as DNA: TGTGCCAGCAGTTACGCGACAGGGGGTAACACTGAAGCTTTCTTT.

The V gene is TRBV5-4, the J gene TRBJ1-1, with D uncertain. V was clipped by 3 bases and J by 4 bases, with 4 bases between them. CDR3 length equals 11 residues. Looked up from germline, CDR1 is SGHNT and CDR2 is YYREEE (reference sequence). The CDR3 DNA follows: TGTGCCAGCAGCTCGGTCACTGAAGCTTTCTTT. Protein product: CASSSVTEAFF.

This chain links TRBV19 with TRBJ2-1; D remains ambiguous. This CDR3 contains 14 residues. V shed 1 base and J shed 6 bases, with 10 bases lying between them. CDR1 and CDR2 (germline): LNHDA, SQIVND (reference sequence). The CDR3 loop reads CASSIGPGPNEQFF. The CDR3 nucleotides read TGTGCCAGTAGTATAGGTCCTGGCCCCAATGAGCAGTTCTTC.

This chain uses TRBV7-9 with TRBJ2-3, with D unresolved. V was pared by 5 bases and J by 2 bases, with 8 bases between. From germline, CDR1 is SEHNR and CDR2 FQNEAQ (reference sequence). The CDR3 covers 13 residues. CDR3 in amino acids: CASSPGLTDTQYF. The CDR3 DNA reads as TGTGCCAGCAGCCCGGGCCTCACAGATACGCAGTATTTT.

V is TRBV9 and J is TRBJ2-5, with TRBD1 matching 9 bases. The DNA end favors TRBJ2-7, so the J call may be wrong. This CDR3 spans 15 amino acids. CDR1 is SGDLS and CDR2 is YYNGEE in the germline V gene. This chain's CDR3 is CASSPTTGGSYEQYF. CDR3 bases: TGTGCCAGCAGCCCAACGACAGGGGGATCCTACGAGCAGTACTTC.

V and J are TRBV6-5 and TRBJ1-1; possible D gene TRBD1, 5 bases. V lost 2 bases to trimming and J lost 4 bases, with 11 bases between them. In germline, CDR1 is MNHEY, CDR2 SVGAGI. The CDR3 runs to 14 residues. CDR3 loop: CASSYTQGSTEAFF. CDR3 bases: TGTGCCAGCAGTTACACTCAGGGAAGCACTGAAGCTTTCTTT.

V usage is TRBV27 and J usage is TRBJ2-5; no clear D gene. This CDR3 is built from 14 residues. V was trimmed by 2 bases and J by 5 bases, leaving 12 bases between them. CDR1 and CDR2 (germline): MNHEY, SMNVEV (reference sequence). CDR3 sequence reads: CASSLEGLSETQYF. CDR3 sequence (DNA): TGTGCCAGCAGTTTAGAAGGGCTGAGTGAGACCCAGTACTTC.